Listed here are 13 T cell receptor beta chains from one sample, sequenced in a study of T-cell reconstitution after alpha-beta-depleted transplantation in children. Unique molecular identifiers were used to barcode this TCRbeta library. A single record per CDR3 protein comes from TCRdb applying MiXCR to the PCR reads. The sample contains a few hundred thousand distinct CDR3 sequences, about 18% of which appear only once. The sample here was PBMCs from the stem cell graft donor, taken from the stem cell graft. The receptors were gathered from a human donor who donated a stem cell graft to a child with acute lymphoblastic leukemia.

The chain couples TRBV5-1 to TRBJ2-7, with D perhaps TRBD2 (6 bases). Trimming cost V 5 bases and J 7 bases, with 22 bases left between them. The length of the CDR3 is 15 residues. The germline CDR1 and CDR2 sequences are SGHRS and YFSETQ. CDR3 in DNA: TGCGCCAGCAGGGAGTCTCCCGGGAGAGCCGGGGAGCAGTACTTC. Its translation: CASRESPGRAGEQYF.

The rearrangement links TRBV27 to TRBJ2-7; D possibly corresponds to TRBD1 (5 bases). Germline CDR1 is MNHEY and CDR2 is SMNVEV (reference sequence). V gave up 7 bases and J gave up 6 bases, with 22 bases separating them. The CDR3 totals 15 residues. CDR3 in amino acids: CASTSLLTATGEQYF. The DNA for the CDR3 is TGTGCCAGCACTTCTCTCTTGACAGCCACGGGCGAGCAGTACTTC.

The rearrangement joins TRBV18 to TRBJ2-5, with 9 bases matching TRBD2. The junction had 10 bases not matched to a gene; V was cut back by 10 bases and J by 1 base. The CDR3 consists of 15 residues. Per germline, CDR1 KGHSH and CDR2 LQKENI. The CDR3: CATQVTSGFQETQYF. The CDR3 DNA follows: TGTGCCACCCAGGTGACTAGCGGTTTCCAAGAGACCCAGTACTTC.

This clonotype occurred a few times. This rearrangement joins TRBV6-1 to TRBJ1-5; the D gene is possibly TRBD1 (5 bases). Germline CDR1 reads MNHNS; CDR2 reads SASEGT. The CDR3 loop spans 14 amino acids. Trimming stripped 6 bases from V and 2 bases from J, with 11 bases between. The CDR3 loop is CASSRGAGNQPQHF. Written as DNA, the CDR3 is TGTGCCAGCAGCCGAGGGGCGGGCAATCAGCCCCAGCATTTT.

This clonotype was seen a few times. CDR3 coding DNA: TGCGCCAGCAGCTTATCAGAGGGAAATGAGCAGTTCTTC. It yields the protein CASSLSEGNEQFF. This chain connects TRBV5-1 to TRBJ2-1; maybe TRBD2 (5 bases). V was pared by 2 bases and J by 7 bases, with 10 bases between. The CDR3 runs 13 residues. Germline V gives CDR1 SGHRS, CDR2 YFSETQ.

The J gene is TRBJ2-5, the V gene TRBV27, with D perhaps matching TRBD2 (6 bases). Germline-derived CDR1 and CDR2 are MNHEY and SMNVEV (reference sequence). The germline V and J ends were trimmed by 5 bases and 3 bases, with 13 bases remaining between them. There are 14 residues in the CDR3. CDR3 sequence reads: CASSPSVFKETQYF. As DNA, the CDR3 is TGTGCCAGCAGTCCTAGCGTTTTCAAAGAGACCCAGTACTTC.

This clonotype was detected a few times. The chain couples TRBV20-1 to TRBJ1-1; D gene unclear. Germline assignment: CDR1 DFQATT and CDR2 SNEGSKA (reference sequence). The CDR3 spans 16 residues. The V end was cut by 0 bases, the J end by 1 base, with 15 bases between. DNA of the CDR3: TGCAGTGCTAGAGATCGGGGATTGGAAGGGAACACTGAAGCTTTCTTT. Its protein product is CSARDRGLEGNTEAFF.

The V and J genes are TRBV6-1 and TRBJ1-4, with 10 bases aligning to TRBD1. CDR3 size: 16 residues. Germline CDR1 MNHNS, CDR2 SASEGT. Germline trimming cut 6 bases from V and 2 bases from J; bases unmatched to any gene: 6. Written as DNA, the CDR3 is TGTGCCAGCAGCCGGGACAGGGGCGCGACTAATGAAAAACTGTTTTTT. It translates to CASSRDRGATNEKLFF.

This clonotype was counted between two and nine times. In DNA form, the CDR3 reads TGTGCCAGCAGTTACGAGCGGGTATTTAACGGAGAGCAGTTCTTC. Translation: CASSYERVFNGEQFF. This rearrangement joins TRBV6-5 to TRBJ2-1; possibly TRBD2 for D (6 bases). Germline V gene lookup returns CDR1 MNHEY and CDR2 SVGAGI. V gave up 2 bases and J gave up 10 bases, with 18 bases separating them. This CDR3 is built from 15 residues.

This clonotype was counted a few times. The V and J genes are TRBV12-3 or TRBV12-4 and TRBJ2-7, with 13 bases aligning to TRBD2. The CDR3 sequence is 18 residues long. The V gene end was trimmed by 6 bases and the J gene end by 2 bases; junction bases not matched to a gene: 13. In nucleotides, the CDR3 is TGTGCCAGCAGCCCTGGACTAGCGGGAGCACCACCCACCTACGAGCAGTACTTC. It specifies CASSPGLAGAPPTYEQYF.

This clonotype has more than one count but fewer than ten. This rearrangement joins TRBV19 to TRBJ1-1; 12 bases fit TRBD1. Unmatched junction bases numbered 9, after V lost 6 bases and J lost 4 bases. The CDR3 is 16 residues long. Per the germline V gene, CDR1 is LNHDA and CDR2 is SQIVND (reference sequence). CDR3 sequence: CASRHRDRGLGTEAFF. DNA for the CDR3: TGTGCCAGTAGGCACCGGGACAGGGGGCTCGGCACTGAAGCTTTCTTT.

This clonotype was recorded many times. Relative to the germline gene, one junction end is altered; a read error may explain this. For the CDR3, the DNA is TGCGCCAGCAGCTTCTCTGGGGCCAACGTCCTGACTTTC. Its protein product is CASSFSGANVLTF. This chain links TRBV27 with TRBJ2-6; no reliable D call. This CDR3 region has 13 residues. From germline, CDR1 is MNHEY and CDR2 SMNVEV (reference sequence).

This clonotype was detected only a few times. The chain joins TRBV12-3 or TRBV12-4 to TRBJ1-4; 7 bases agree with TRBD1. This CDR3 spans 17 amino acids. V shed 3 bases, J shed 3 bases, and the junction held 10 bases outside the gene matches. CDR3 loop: CASSFLPPGQSNEKLFF. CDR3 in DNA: TGTGCCAGCAGTTTTTTACCCCCGGGACAGTCTAATGAAAAACTGTTTTTT.